The clone carrying this TCR beta chain was seen a few times. The data originate from a study of response to subunit inactivated influenza vaccine. TCRdb used MiXCR to reprocess the RT-PCR reads, holding one entry per CDR3 protein. The sample lists 490,000 or so distinct CDR3 sequences, 7.5% to 8.5% occurring once. Unmatched junction bases numbered 7, after V lost 4 bases and J lost 5 bases. The V gene's germline CDR1 is ENHRY and CDR2 SYGVKD. The CDR3 spans 15 residues. This TCR was sampled from a man aged 50 to 69 who received an inactivated influenza vaccine. The chain links TRBV10-3 to TRBJ2-2, with 7 positions matching TRBD2. The source was PBMCs from blood, collected less than 30 months after vaccination. CDR3 bases: TGTGCCATCAGTGCGGGAGGAGTTGGAACCGGGGAGCTGTTTTTT. Encoded protein: CAISAGGVGTGELFF.